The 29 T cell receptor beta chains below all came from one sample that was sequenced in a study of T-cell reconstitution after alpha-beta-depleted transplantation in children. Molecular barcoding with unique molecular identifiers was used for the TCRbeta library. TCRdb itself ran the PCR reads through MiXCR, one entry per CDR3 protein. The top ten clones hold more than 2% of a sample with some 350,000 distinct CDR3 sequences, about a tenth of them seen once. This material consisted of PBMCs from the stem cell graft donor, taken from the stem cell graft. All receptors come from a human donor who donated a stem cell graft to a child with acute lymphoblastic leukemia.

DNA of the CDR3: TGTGCCAGCAGTCTCAGGGGGGCGAACACTGAAGCTTTCTTT. It is translated as CASSLRGANTEAFF. The gene calls are TRBV27 and TRBJ1-1; 7 bases are shared with TRBD1. Germline values: CDR1 MNHEY, CDR2 SMNVEV (reference sequence). J was trimmed by 1 base and V by 5 bases; bases with no gene match: 4. This CDR3 spans 14 amino acids.

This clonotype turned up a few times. CDR3 DNA: TGTGCCAGCAGCTTATTGGGGAGACCATACACCGGGGAGCTGTTTTTT. Translating it yields CASSLLGRPYTGELFF. The chain links TRBV7-8 to TRBJ2-2, with a possible D match to TRBD2 (5 bases). V was pared by 2 bases and J by 3 bases, with 13 bases between. This CDR3 spans 16 amino acids. Germline lookup yields CDR1 SGHVS and CDR2 FQNEAQ.

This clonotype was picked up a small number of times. The CDR3 DNA is TGTGCCACCCTCTATTCTGGGGAGCAGTACTTC. It yields the protein CATLYSGEQYF. The chain joins TRBV19 to TRBJ2-7; no definite D call. Germline V gives CDR1 LNHDA, CDR2 SQIVND (reference sequence). There are 11 residues in the CDR3. Trimming pared 10 bases from V and 7 bases from J, leaving 14 bases between.

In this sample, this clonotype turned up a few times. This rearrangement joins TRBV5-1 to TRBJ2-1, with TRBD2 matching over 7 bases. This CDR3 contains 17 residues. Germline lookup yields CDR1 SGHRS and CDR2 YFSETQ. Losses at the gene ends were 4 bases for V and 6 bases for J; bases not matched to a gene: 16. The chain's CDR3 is CASSMGETSLAGNEQFF. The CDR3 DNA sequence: TGCGCCAGCAGCATGGGTGAGACTAGCCTGGCTGGCAATGAGCAGTTCTTC.

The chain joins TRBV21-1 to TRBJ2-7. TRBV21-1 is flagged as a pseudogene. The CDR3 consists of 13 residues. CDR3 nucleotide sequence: TGTGCCAGCAGCAAAGGACCTACCTACGAGCAGTACTTC. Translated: CASSKGPTYEQYF.

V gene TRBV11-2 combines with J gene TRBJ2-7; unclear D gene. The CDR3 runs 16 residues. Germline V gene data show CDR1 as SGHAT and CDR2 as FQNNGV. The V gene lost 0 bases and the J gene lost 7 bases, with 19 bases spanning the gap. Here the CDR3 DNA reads TGTGCCAGCAGCTTAGATTCGGCTAGAGCTGGTTGGGAGCAGTACTTC. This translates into CASSLDSARAGWEQYF.

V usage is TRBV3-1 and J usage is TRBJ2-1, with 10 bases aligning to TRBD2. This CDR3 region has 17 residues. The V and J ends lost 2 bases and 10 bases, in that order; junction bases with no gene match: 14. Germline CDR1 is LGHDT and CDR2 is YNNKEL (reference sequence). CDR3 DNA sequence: TGTGCCAGCAGCCAATCCCTCGGAAGCGGGAGGGCTAGGGAGCAGTTCTTC. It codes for CASSQSLGSGRAREQFF.

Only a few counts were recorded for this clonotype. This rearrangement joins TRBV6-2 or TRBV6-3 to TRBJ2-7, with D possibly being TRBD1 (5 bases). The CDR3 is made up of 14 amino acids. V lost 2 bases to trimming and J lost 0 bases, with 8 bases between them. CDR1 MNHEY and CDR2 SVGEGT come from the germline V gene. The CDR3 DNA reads TGTGCCAGCAGTTACGGGGCAGTCTCCTACGAGCAGTACTTC. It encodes CASSYGAVSYEQYF.

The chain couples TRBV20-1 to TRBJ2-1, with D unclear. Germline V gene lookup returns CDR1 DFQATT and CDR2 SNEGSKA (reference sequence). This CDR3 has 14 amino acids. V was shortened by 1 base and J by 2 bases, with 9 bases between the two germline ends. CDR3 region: CSARGKAAYNEQFF. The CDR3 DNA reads TGCAGTGCTAGAGGGAAGGCGGCCTACAATGAGCAGTTCTTC.

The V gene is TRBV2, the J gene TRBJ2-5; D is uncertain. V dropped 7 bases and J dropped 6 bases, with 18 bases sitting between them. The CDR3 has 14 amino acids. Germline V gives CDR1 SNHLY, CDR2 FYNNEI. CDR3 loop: CASMPQAVRKTQYF. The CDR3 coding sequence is TGTGCCAGCATGCCCCAAGCAGTGAGAAAGACCCAGTACTTC.

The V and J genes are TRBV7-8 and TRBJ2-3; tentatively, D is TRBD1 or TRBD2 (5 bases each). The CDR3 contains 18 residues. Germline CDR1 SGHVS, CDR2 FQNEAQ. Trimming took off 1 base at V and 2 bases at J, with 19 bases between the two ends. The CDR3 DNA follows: TGTGCCAGCAGCTTAGGGAGCCTAGGGACCGTACTCACAGATACGCAGTATTTT. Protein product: CASSLGSLGTVLTDTQYF.

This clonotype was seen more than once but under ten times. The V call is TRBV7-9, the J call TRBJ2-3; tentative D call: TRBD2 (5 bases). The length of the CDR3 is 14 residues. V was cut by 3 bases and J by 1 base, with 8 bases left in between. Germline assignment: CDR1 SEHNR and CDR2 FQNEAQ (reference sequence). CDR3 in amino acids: CASSFSVRTDTQYF. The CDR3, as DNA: TGTGCCAGCAGCTTTAGCGTACGCACAGATACGCAGTATTTT.

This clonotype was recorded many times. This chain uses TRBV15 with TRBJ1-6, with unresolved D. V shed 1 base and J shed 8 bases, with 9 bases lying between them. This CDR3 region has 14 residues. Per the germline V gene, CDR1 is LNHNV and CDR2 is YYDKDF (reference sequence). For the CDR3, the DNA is TGTGCCACCAGCAGAGGAGGGCGCTATTCACCCCTCCACTTT. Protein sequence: CATSRGGRYSPLHF.

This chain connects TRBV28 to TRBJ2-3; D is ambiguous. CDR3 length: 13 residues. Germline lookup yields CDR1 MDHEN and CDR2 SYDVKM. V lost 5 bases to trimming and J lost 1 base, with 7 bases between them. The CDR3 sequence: CASSTSRTDTQYF. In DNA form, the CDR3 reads TGTGCCAGCAGTACGAGTCGCACAGATACGCAGTATTTT.

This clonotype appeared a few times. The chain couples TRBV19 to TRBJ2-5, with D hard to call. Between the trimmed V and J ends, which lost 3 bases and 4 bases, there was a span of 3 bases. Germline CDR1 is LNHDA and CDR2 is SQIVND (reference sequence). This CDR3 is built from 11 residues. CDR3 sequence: CASSIRETQYF. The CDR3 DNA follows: TGTGCCAGTAGTATCCGAGAGACCCAGTACTTC.

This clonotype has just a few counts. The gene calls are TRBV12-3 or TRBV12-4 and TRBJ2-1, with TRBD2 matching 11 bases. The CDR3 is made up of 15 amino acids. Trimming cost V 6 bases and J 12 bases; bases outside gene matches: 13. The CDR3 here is CASSSVLAGGHVQFF. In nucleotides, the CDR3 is TGTGCCAGCAGCTCAGTCCTAGCGGGAGGACATGTGCAGTTCTTC.

This chain's CDR3 is CASSFEGATNEKLFF. Here the CDR3 DNA reads TGTGCCAGCAGCTTCGAGGGGGCAACTAATGAAAAACTGTTTTTT. The rearrangement links TRBV7-9 to TRBJ1-4, with D perhaps TRBD1 (6 bases). The germline gives CDR1 SEHNR, CDR2 FQNEAQ (reference sequence). The CDR3 is 15 amino acids. The ends were cut back, 3 bases at V and 0 bases at J, with 8 bases in the middle.

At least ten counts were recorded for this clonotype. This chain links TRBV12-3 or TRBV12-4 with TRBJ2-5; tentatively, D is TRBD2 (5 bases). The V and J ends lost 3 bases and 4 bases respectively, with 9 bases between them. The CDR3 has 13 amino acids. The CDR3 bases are TGTGCCAGCAGTTTCGAGGGTTCAGAGACCCAGTACTTC. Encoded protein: CASSFEGSETQYF.

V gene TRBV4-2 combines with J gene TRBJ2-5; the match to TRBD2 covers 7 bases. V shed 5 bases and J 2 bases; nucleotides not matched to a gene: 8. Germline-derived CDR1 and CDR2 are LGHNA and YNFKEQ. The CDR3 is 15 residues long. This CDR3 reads CASSKSSGQQETQYF. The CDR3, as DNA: TGTGCCAGCAGCAAGTCTAGCGGCCAGCAAGAGACCCAGTACTTC.

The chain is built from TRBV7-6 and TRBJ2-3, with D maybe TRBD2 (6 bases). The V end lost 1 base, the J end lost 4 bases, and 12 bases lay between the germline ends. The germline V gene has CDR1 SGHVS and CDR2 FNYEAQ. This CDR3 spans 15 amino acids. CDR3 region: CASSLGGTLPDTQYF. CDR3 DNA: TGTGCCAGCAGCTTAGGCGGGACCCTCCCAGATACGCAGTATTTT.

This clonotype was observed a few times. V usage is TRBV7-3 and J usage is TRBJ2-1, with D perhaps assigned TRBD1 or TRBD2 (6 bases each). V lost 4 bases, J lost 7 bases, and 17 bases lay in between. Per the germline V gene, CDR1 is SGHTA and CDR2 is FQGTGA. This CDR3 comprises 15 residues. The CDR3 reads CASSSPEEGHNEQFF. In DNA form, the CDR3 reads TGTGCCAGCAGCTCCCCAGAGGAGGGACATAATGAGCAGTTCTTC.

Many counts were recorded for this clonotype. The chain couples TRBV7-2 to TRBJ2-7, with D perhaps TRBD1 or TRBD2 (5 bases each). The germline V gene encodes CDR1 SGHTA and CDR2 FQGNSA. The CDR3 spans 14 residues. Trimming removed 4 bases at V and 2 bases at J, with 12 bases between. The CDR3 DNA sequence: TGTGCCAGCAGCTCTACCGGGACCCCCTACGAGCAGTACTTC. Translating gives CASSSTGTPYEQYF.

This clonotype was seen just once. The chain's CDR3 is CASSLDFWGSHPYNEQFF. The CDR3 DNA reads TGTGCCAGCAGCTTAGACTTCTGGGGATCACATCCCTACAATGAGCAGTTCTTC. The chain links TRBV11-2 to TRBJ2-1; D call uncertain. This CDR3 has 18 amino acids. V shed 0 bases and J shed 2 bases, with 17 bases lying between them. CDR1 and CDR2 (germline): SGHAT, FQNNGV.

For the CDR3, the DNA is TGTGCCAGCAGCGTAGAAGGACACCCTCAAGAGACCCAGTACTTC. Translated: CASSVEGHPQETQYF. The V gene is TRBV9, the J gene TRBJ2-5; TRBD1 is a possible D gene (5 bases). The CDR3 runs to 15 residues. Germline loops: CDR1 SGDLS, CDR2 YYNGEE. The V and J ends lost 0 bases and 2 bases respectively, with 11 bases between them.

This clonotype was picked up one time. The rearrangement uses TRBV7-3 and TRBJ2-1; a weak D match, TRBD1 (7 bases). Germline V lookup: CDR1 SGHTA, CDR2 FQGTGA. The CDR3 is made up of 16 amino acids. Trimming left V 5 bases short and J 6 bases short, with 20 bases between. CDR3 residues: CASSPTGPGGFNEQFF. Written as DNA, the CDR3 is TGTGCCAGCAGCCCCACCGGGCCAGGGGGGTTCAATGAGCAGTTCTTC.

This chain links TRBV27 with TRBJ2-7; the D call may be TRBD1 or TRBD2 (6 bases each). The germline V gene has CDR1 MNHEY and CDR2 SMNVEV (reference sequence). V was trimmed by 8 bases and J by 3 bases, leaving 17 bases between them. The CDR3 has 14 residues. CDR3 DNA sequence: TGTGCCAGCGTTCGACTAAAGGGGGGCTACGAGCAGTACTTC. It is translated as CASVRLKGGYEQYF.

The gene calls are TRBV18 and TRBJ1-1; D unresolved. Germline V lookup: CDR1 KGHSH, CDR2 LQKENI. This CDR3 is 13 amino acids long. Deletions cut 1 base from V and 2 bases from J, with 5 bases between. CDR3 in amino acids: CASSPHPNTEAFF. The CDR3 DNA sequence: TGTGCCAGCTCACCACACCCCAACACTGAAGCTTTCTTT.

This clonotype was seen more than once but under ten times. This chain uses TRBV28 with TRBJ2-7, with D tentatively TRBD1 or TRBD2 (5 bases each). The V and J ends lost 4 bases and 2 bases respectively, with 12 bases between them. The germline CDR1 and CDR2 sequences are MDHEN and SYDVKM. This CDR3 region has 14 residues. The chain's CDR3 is CASSSRDGAYEQYF. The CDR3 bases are TGTGCCAGCAGTTCCCGGGACGGAGCCTACGAGCAGTACTTC.

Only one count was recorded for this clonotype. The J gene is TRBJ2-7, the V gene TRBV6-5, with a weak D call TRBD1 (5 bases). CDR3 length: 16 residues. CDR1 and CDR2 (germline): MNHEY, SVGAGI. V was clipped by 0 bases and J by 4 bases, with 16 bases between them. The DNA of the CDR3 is TGTGCCAGCAGTTACTCGACTTACAGCAGGGCGTACGAGCAGTACTTC. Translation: CASSYSTYSRAYEQYF.